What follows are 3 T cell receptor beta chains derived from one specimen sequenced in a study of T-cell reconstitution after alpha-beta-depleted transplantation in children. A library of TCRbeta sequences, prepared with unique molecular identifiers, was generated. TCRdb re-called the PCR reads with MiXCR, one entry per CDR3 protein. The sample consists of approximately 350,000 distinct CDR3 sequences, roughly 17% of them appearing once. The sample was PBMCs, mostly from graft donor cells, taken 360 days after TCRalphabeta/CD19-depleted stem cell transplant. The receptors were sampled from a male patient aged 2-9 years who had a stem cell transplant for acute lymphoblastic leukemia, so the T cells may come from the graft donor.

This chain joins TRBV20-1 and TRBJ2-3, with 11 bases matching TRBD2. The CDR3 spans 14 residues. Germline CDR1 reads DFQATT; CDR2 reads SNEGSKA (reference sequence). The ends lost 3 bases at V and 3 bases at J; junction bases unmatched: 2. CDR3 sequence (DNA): TGCAGTGCTAGTAGACTAGCGGGAACAGATACGCAGTATTTT. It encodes CSASRLAGTDTQYF.

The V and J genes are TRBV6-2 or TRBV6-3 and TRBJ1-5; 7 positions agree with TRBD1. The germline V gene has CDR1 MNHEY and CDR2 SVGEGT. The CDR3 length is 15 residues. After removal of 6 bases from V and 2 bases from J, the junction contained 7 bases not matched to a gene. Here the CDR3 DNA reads TGTGCCAGCAGGAGAGGGGGCCAAGGCAATCAGCCCCAGCATTTT. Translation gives CASRRGGQGNQPQHF.

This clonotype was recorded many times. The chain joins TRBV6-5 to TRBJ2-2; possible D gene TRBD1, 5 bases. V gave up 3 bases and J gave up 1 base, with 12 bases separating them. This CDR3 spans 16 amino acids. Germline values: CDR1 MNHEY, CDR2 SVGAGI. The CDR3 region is CASSYRAGRNTGELFF. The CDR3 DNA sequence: TGTGCCAGCAGTTATAGGGCAGGGCGGAACACCGGGGAGCTGTTTTTT.